This T cell receptor (beta chain) was recorded in a study of blood T cell repertoires in COVID-19. On the study more broadly: Spain, Italy and the United States supplied samples that represented acute and convalescent COVID-19. From T cells, B-cell-depleted T cells, or PBMCs came the material, which was cDNA or gDNA.

As handled by the study authors: Amplification of reference gene primers was used by the study to estimate nucleated cell counts. The repertoire was sequenced with immunoSEQ multiplex PCR; TCRdb's copy has only in-frame clones and lacks some. V, J and clone size are those of that table, while D and trimming were read from the DNA. Of around 190,000 clones in the sample, 75% to 85% were seen once. The germline V gene has CDR1 SGHAT and CDR2 FQNNGV. This CDR3 is built from 14 residues. Trimming removed 5 bases from V and 9 bases from J, with 16 bases in between. The receptor was isolated from a human donor in a cohort sampled during active COVID-19. Sequencing used peripheral blood. The chain recombines TRBV11-2 with TRBJ2-2; D may be TRBD1 (6 bases). The CDR3 spells CASSPLTGSRELFF. In DNA form, the CDR3 reads TGTGCCAGCAGCCCACTCACAGGGTCCAGGGAGCTGTTTTTT.